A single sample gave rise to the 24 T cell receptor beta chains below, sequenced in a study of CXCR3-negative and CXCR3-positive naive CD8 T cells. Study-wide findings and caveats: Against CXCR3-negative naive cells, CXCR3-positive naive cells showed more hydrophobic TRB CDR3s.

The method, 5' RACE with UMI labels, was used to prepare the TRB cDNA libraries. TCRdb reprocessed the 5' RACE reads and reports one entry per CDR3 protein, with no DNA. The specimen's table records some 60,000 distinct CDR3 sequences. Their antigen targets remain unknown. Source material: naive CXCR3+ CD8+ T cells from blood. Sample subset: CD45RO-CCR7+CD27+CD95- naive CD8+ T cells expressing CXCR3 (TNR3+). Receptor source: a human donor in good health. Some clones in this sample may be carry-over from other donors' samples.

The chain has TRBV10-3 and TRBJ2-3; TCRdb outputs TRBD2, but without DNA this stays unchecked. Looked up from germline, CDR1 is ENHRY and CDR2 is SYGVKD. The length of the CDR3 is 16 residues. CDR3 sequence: CAISSGLAGDTDTQYF.

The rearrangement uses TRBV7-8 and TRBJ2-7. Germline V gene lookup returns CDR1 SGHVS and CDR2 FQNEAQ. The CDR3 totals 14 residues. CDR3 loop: CASSSTGSSYEQYF. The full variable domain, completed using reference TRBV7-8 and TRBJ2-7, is GAGVSQSPRYKVAKRGQDVALRCDPISGHVSLFWYQQALGQGPEFLTYFQNEAQLDKSGLPSDRFFAERPEGSVSTLKIQRTQQEDSAVYLCASSSTGSSYEQYFGPGTRLTVT.

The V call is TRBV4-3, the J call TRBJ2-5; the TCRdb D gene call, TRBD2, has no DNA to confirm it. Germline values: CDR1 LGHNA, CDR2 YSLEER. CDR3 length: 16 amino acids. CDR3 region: CASSQGPSGGQETQYF.

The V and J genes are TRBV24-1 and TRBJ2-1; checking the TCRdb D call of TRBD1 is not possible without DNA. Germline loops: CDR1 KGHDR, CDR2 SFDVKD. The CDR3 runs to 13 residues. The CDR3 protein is CAISRDRNNEQFF.

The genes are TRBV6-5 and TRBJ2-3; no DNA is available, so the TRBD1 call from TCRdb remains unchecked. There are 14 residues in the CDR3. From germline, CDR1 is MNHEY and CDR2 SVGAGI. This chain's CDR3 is CASSGLTSRGTQYF.

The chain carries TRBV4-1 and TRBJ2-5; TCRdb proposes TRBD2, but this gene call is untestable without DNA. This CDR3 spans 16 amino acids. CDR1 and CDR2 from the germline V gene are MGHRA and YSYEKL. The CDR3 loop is CASSEAGLAGAETQYF.

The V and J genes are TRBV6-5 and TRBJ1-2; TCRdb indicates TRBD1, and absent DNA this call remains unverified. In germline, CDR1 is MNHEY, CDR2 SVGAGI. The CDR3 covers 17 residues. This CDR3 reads CASSRTGDARANYGYTF.

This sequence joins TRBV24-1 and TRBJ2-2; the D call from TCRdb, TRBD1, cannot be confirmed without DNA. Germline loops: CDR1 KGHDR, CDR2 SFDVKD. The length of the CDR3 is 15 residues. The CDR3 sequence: CATSDNTGAAGELFF.

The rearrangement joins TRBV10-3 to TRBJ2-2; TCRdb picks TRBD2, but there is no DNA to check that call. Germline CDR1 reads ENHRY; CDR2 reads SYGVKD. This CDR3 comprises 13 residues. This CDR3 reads CAIGDSNTGELFF.

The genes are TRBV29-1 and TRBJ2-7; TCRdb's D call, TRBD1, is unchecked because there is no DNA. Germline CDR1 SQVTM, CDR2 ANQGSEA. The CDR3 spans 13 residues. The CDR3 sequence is CSVAKDRVYEQYF.

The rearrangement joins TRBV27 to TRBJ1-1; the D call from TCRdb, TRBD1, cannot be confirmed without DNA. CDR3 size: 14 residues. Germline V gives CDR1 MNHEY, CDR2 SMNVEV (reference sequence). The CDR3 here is CASHLPGGNTEAFF.

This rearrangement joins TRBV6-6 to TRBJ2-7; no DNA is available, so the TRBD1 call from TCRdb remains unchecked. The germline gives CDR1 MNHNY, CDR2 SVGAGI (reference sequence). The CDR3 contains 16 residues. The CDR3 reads CASSNVDPAGAYEQYF.

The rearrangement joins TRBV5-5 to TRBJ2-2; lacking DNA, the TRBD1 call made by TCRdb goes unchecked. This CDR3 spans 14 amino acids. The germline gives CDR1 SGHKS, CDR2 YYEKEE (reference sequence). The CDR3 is CASSGDRDTGELFF.

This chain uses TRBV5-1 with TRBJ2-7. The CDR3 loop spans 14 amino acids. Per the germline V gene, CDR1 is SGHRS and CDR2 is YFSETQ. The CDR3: CASSELGSSSEQYF.

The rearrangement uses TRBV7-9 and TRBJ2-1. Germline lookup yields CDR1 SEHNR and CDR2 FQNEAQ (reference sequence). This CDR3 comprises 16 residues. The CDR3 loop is CASSSVLTPSYNEQFF.

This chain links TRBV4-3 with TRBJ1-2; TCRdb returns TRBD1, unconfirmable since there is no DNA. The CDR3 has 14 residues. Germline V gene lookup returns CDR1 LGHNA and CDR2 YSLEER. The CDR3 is CASSRDRVGYGYTF.

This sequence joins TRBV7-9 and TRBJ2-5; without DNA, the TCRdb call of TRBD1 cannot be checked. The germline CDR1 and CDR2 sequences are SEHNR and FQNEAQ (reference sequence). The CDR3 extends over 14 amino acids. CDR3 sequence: CASSSRDGQETQYF.

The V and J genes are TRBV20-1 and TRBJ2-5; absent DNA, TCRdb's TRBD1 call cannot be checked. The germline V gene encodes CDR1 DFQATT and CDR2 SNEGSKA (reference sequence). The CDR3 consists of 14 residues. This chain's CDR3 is CSAQPSGGRETQYF.

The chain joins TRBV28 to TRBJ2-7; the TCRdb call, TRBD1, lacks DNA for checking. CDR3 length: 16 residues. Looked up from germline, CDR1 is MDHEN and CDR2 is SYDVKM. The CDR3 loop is CASSLRRSLSPHEQYF.

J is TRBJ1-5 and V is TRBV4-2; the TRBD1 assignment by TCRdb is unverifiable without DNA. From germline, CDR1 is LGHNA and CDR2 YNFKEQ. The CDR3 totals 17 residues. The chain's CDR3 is CASSPPLGGNSNQPQHF.

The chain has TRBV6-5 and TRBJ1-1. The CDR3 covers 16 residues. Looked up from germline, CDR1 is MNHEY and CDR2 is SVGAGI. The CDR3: CASSYSSSRMNTEAFF.

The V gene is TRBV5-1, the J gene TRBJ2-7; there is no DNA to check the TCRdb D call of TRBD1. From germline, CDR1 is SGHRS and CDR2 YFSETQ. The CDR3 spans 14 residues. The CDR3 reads CASSVGQGNYEQYF.

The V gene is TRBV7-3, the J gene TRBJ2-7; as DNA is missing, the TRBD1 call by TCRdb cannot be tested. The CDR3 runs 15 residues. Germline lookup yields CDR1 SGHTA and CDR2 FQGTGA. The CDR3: CASSLIDRGQDEQYF.

The CDR3 spells CASSLAHPGWELFF. The chain couples TRBV7-2 to TRBJ1-4; the D gene TCRdb calls, TRBD1, cannot be checked with no DNA. CDR1 is SGHTA and CDR2 is FQGNSA in the germline V gene. The CDR3 has 14 residues.